This T cell receptor (beta chain) was identified in a study of T cells in Graves' hyperthyroidism and ophthalmopathy. Findings and caveats of the study: Separating ophthalmopathy from stable hyperthyroidism was achieved by a 13 V-J model.

RNA transcripts were the template for amplifying TCR beta CDR3 regions. HTBI primers were the set used in a first-round RT-PCR of the TCR CDR3. Using its own MiXCR run on the multiplex PCR reads, TCRdb lists one record per CDR3 protein. This sample has fewer than 450,000 distinct CDR3 sequences, with approximately 18% found just once. This clonotype was detected ten times or more. Its antigen is currently unknown. The CDR3 sequence is 14 residues long. Germline V lookup: CDR1 MNHNS, CDR2 SASEGT. Trimming shortened V by 1 base and J by 2 bases, and 8 bases separated the two germline ends. The TCR originated in a woman in her twenties or thirties with Graves' hyperthyroidism that later progressed to Graves' ophthalmopathy. V usage is TRBV6-1 and J usage is TRBJ1-2, with no clear D. Sequenced input: blood. CDR3 coding DNA: TGTGCCAGCAGTGAAGATAGGACCAACTATGGCTACACCTTC. It codes for CASSEDRTNYGYTF.